The TCR beta chain described here comes from a study of regulatory T cells in long-lasting Graves disease. This clonotype occurred many times. According to the study, TCR beta libraries were built with iRepertoire HTBI primers and CDR3-region Arm-PCR. TCRdb reanalysed the multiplex PCR reads using MiXCR and keeps one entry per CDR3 protein. This sample has about 220,000 distinct CDR3 sequences, with around a fifth found just once. Noted time point: newly diagnosed GD, antithyroid drugs for less than 3 months. RNA isolated from PBMCs was used to make the TCR library. Under American Thyroid Association guidelines, Graves' disease was diagnosed. Per germline, CDR1 SQVTM and CDR2 ANQGSEA. CDR3 length: 9 amino acids. The junction had 2 bases not matched to a gene; V was cut back by 6 bases and J by 11 bases. The data were also submitted as part of a second study, on T cells in Graves' hyperthyroidism and ophthalmopathy. That work contributes: Graves' hyperthyroidism qualified as stable when ophthalmopathy did not progress within 18 months. Ophthalmopathy was distinguished from stable hyperthyroidism by 13 V-J signatures.

The J gene is TRBJ2-3, the V gene TRBV29-1; 7 nucleotides align to TRBD1. The receptor was derived from a woman aged 30 to 39 with Graves disease. Material: peripheral blood mononuclear cells (PBMCs), obtained at new diagnosis, from a patient treated with antithyroid drugs. CDR3 in amino acids: CSVGQMQYF. DNA of the CDR3: TGCAGCGTGGGACAGATGCAGTATTTT.